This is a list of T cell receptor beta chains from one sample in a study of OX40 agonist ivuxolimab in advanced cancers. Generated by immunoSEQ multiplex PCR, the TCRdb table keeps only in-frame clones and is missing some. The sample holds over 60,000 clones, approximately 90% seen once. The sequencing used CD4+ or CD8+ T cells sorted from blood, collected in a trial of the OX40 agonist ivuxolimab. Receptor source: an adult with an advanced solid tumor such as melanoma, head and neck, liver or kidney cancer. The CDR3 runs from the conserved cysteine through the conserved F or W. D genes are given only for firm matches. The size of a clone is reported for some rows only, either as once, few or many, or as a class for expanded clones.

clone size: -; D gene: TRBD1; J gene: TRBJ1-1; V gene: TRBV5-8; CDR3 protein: CASSYRDRGLTEAFF; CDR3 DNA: TGTGCCAGCAGCTACCGGGACAGGGGTCTCACTGAAGCTTTCTTT
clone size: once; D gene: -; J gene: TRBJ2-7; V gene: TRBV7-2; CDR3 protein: CASSLDFYEQYF; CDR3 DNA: TGTGCCAGCAGCTTAGACTTCTACGAGCAGTACTTC
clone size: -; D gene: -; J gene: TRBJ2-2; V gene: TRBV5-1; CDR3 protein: CASSSSYGGSAGELFF; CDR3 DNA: TGCGCCAGCAGCTCCTCTTACGGTGGTAGTGCCGGGGAGCTGTTTTTT
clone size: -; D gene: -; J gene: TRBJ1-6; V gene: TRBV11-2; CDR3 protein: CASSLGLADYNSPLHF; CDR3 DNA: TGTGCCAGCAGCTTAGGTCTGGCAGACTATAATTCACCCCTCCACTTT
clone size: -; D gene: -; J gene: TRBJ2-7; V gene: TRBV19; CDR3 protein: CASSIEQGSPYEQYF; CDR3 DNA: TGTGCCAGTAGTATTGAGCAGGGATCTCCCTACGAGCAGTACTTC
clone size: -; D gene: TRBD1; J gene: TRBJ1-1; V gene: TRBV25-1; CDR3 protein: CASTEGAGAEAFF; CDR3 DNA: TGTGCCAGCACCGAGGGGGCCGGGGCTGAAGCTTTCTTT
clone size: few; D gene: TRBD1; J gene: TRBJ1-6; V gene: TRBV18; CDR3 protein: CASSPGQGINSPLHF; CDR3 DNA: TGTGCCAGCTCACCGGGACAGGGTATAAATTCACCCCTCCACTTT
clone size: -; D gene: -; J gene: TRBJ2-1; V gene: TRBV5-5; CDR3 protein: CASSWGLGGQANEQFF; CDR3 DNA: TGTGCCAGCAGCTGGGGGTTGGGAGGCCAGGCAAATGAGCAGTTCTTC
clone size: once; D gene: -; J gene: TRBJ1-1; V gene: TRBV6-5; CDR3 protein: CASSYSTGPNTEAFF; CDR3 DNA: TGTGCCAGCAGTTACTCGACCGGGCCGAACACTGAAGCTTTCTTT
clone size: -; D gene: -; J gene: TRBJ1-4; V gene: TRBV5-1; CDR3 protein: CASSPGMGNEKLFF; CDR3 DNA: TGCGCCAGCAGCCCCGGGATGGGGAATGAAAAACTGTTTTTT
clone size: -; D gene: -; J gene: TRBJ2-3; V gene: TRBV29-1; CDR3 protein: CSVGGVGTDTQYF; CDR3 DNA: TGCAGCGTTGGGGGGGTCGGCACAGATACGCAGTATTTT